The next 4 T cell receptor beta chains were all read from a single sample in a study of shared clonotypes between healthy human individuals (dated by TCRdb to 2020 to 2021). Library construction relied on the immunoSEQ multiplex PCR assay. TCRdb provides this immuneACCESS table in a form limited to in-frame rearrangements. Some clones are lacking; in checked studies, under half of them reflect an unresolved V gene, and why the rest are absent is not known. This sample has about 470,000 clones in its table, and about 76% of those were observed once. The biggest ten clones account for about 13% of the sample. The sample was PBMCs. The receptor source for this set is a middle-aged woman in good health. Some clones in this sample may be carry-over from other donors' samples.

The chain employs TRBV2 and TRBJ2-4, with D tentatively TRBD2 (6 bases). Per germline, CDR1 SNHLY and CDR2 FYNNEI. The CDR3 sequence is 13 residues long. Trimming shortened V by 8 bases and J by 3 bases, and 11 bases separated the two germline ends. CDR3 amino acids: CASRGDFKNIQYF. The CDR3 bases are TGTGCCAGCCGAGGGGACTTCAAAAACATTCAGTACTTC.

As DNA, the CDR3 is TGTGCCATCAGTGATGGCGGGAGGTGGTACAATGAGCAGTTCTTC. This encodes CAISDGGRWYNEQFF. J is TRBJ2-1 and V is TRBV10-3; 8 bases line up with TRBD2. Germline CDR1 ENHRY, CDR2 SYGVKD. This CDR3 has 15 amino acids. The junction had 5 bases not matched to a gene; V was cut back by 3 bases and J by 4 bases.

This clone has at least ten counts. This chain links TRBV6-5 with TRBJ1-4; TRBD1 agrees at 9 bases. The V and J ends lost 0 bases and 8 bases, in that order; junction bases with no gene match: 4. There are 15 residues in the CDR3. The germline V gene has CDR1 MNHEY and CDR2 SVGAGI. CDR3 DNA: TGTGCCAGCAGTTACTCGACAGGGGGAGTGGAAAAACTGTTTTTT. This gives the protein CASSYSTGGVEKLFF.

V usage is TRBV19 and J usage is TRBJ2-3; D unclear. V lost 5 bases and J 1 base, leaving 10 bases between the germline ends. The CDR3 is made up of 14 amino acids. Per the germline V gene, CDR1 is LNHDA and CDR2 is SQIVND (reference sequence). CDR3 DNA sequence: TGTGCCAGTAGTGTTTTGGCAGGCACAGATACGCAGTATTTT. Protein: CASSVLAGTDTQYF. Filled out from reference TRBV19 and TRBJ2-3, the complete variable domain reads DGGITQSPKYLFRKEGQNVTLSCEQNLNHDAMYWYRQDPGQGLRLIYYSQIVNDFQKGDIAEGYSVSREKKESFPLTVTSAQKNPTAFYLCASSVLAGTDTQYFGPGTRLTVL.